What follows are 7 T cell receptor beta chains derived from one specimen sequenced in a study of human T cells and chemical hapten exposure. TCRdb reprocessed the RACE reads with MiXCR, giving one entry per CDR3 protein. Seen here are some 77,000 distinct CDR3 sequences, 10% observed once, and the top ten hold 1.3% to 1.5%. The time point is: patch test 1, 2 weeks after DPC sensitization. Indicated treatment: therapeutic diphenylcyclopropenone sensitization with weekly scalp DPC. The starting material was whole blood, obtained in connection with sensitization to the hapten diphenylcyclopropenone (DPC). All receptors derive from a woman between 45 and 60 years old with alopecia areata. Some clones in this sample may be carry-over from other donors' samples.

The chain uses TRBV6-1 and TRBJ2-2; perhaps TRBD2 as D (6 bases). Germline loops: CDR1 MNHNS, CDR2 SASEGT. The CDR3 loop spans 15 amino acids. V was trimmed by 6 bases and J by 3 bases, leaving 14 bases between them. The CDR3 loop is CASSPEGPDTGELFF. CDR3 nucleotides: TGTGCCAGCAGCCCGGAGGGGCCGGACACCGGGGAGCTGTTTTTT.

This rearrangement joins TRBV19 to TRBJ1-1; D is unclear. Trimming stripped 3 bases from V and 1 base from J, with 6 bases between. In germline, CDR1 is LNHDA, CDR2 SQIVND (reference sequence). The CDR3 has 13 residues. The CDR3 DNA reads TGTGCCAGTAGTATTGCGACGAACACTGAAGCTTTCTTT. Its protein is CASSIATNTEAFF.

The gene calls are TRBV28 and TRBJ2-3; no reliable D call. From germline, CDR1 is MDHEN and CDR2 SYDVKM. This CDR3 is 17 amino acids long. Trimming removed 0 bases at V and 0 bases at J, with 13 bases between. The CDR3 bases are TGTGCCAGCAGTTTATGGAGGCTTACTACTAGCACAGATACGCAGTATTTT. This translates into CASSLWRLTTSTDTQYF.

The chain uses TRBV28 and TRBJ2-2; D is unclear. Trimming left V 7 bases short and J 4 bases short, with 16 bases between. CDR3 length: 15 residues. From germline, CDR1 is MDHEN and CDR2 SYDVKM. The CDR3 sequence: CASKDSGDFTGELFF. The CDR3 nucleotides read TGTGCCAGCAAGGATAGTGGGGATTTCACCGGGGAGCTGTTTTTT.

Many counts were recorded for this clonotype. This sequence joins TRBV27 and TRBJ2-1, with D perhaps TRBD2 (5 bases). The germline V gene has CDR1 MNHEY and CDR2 SMNVEV (reference sequence). The CDR3 spans 14 residues. V lost 3 bases to trimming and J lost 12 bases, with 18 bases between them. CDR3 in amino acids: CASSFWRGYSTQFF. CDR3 DNA sequence: TGTGCCAGCAGTTTCTGGCGCGGGTATTCGACGCAGTTCTTC.

For this clonotype: At one boundary the junction diverges from the germline segment, which might be a read error. V is TRBV27 and J is TRBJ2-1; D not certain. Looked up from germline, CDR1 is MNHEY and CDR2 is SMNVEV (reference sequence). The CDR3 contains 8 residues. CDR3 coding DNA: TGTGCCAGCGGTCGTGGCTTTTTC. This sequence encodes CASGRGFF.

This clonotype was seen a handful of times. J is TRBJ2-1 and V is TRBV11-2; D is ambiguous. V lost 5 bases and J 0 bases, leaving 11 bases between the germline ends. CDR3 length: 15 amino acids. Germline V gives CDR1 SGHAT, CDR2 FQNNGV. The CDR3 DNA sequence: TGTGCCAGCAGCCGACTGGCGAGCTCCTACAATGAGCAGTTCTTC. The encoded protein is CASSRLASSYNEQFF. The entire variable domain, with the rest obtained from reference TRBV11-2 and TRBJ2-1, is as follows: EAGVAQSPRYKIIEKRQSVAFWCNPISGHATLYWYQQILGQGPKLLIQFQNNGVVDDSQLPKDRFSAERLKGVDSTLKIQPAKLEDSAVYLCASSRLASSYNEQFFGPGTRLTVL.